This is a list of T cell receptor beta chains from one sample in a study of blood T cell repertoires in COVID-19. Profiling relied on immunoSEQ multiplex PCR, and the TCRdb table lists in-frame clones only, not all of them. The data show about 59,000 clones, around 79% seen once. The sequenced material came from peripheral blood. All receptors derive from a human donor in a cohort sampled during active COVID-19. Both conserved end residues are part of each CDR3. The D gene is left open where the match is weak. A clone size is listed for some rows: how often the clone was seen (once, few, many), or a class if it is expanded.

clone_size d_call j_call v_call cdr3_nt cdr3_aa
few - TRBJ2-3 TRBV7-2 TGTGCCAGCAGCTCAACGACTACTCGCACAGATACGCAGTATTTT CASSSTTTRTDTQYF
- - TRBJ2-7 TRBV7-2 TGTGCCAGCAGCCTCGAGGTCTACGAGCAGTACTTC CASSLEVYEQYF
- TRBD1 TRBJ2-3 TRBV4-1 TGCGCCAGCAGCCTCAACCCCACAGGGGAGACGCAGTATTTT CASSLNPTGETQYF
- - TRBJ2-7 TRBV20-1 TGCAGTGCTAGTAGTCCTGAGACCTACGAGCAGTACTTC CSASSPETYEQYF
- - TRBJ2-2 TRBV3-1/TRBV3-2 TGTGCCAGCAACCTGAGGCGCCCCAGATGCGGTTTCGGGGAGCTGTTTTTT CASNLRRPRCGFGELFF
- TRBD2 TRBJ2-1 TRBV13 TGTGCCAGCAGCTTACTAGGGGAGGGAAATGAGCAGTTCTTC CASSLLGEGNEQFF
- - TRBJ2-1 TRBV5-4 TGTGCCAGCAGCTCTACGAACAATGAGCAGTTCTTC CASSSTNNEQFF
- TRBD2 TRBJ2-7 TRBV3-1/TRBV3-2 TGTGCCAGCAGCGTTACGGGGGGTAACTCCTACGAGCAGTACTTC CASSVTGGNSYEQYF
- TRBD2 TRBJ2-5 TRBV7-8 TGTGCCAGCAGCCCTACAGTCTTAGCGGGAGGTTTAGAGACCCAGTACTTC CASSPTVLAGGLETQYF
- TRBD1 TRBJ2-7 TRBV7-2 TGTGCCAGCAGCTTAAAGCTGAGGGGACAGGGGCGGGTATACGAGCAGTACTTC CASSLKLRGQGRVYEQYF
- - TRBJ1-2 TRBV5-6 TGTGCCAGCGCGGACAGAGAGGAAGGCTACACCTTC CASADREEGYTF
- - TRBJ2-1 TRBV2 TGTGCCAGCAGTGAGGTTCGAGCGTGGAATGAGCAGTTCTTC CASSEVRAWNEQFF
- TRBD1 TRBJ2-1 TRBV28 TGTGCCAGCACGAAGACCGGGACAGGGGGTCGCGGTGAGCAGTTCTTC CASTKTGTGGRGEQFF
- TRBD2 TRBJ2-5 TRBV2 TGTGCCAGCAGCGGGACTAGCGGGTACCAAGAGACCCAGTACTTC CASSGTSGYQETQYF
- - TRBJ2-2 TRBV6-2/TRBV6-3 TGTGCCAGCAGTTCCACCAGACTGACCGGAAGAACGAACACCGGGGAGCTGTTTTTT CASSSTRLTGRTNTGELFF